Sequencing of this T cell receptor (beta chain) was carried out in a study of shared clonotypes between healthy human individuals (dated by TCRdb to about 2020). With respect to the entire study: The cohort comprised two women and three men aged 18 to 49 years. To estimate repertoire size and how much clonotype sharing occurs between individuals, the study deeply sequenced the blood TCR repertoires of several healthy adults. Libraries were prepared and TCR repertoires were sequenced by different laboratories using diverse techniques, in order to increase sequencing depth and limit assay-specific biases. Per donor, leukapheresis produced somewhere between about 0.8 and 9 billion PBMCs.

Healthy HIV-negative adults with no recently reported acute infections or vaccinations were included as donors. All donors were Caucasian adults living in Nashville, Tennessee, USA. For unsorted samples, about 85 million PBMCs were counted and genomic DNA was extracted with the QIAamp DNA Blood Mini kit. After blood collection by leukapheresis, PBMCs were isolated using Ficoll-Histopaque density gradient centrifugation and then cryopreserved in the vapor phase of liquid nitrogen. Using the deep immunoSEQ assay, TCR CDR3 regions were amplified from genomic DNA by multiplex PCR. Extracted genomic DNA from each cell subset was distributed evenly across all wells of several immunoSEQ 96-well plates, and each plate was treated as a replicate. For unsorted PBMC, roughly 300 ng of genomic DNA, equivalent to 25,000 to 35,000 T cell genomes, went into each replicate PCR. Unsorted PBMC genomic DNA was sequenced across ten immunoSEQ deep assay plates. Purified libraries were measured with a Qubit 3.0 fluorometer, size-checked on a Bioanalyzer 2100, and measured again with the KAPA Library Quantification kit. A separate single-read 150-cycle Illumina NextSeq 550 flow cell was used to sequence each immunoSEQ 96-well plate. The original pipeline was this. The immunoSEQ output contained only junctional sequences without quality scores, so filtering could not match that applied to full-length reads. Sequences were annotated with PyIR, a Python wrapper for IgBLAST v1.9, and V/J genes and CDR3 were assigned using IMGT germline references. Reads were removed for weak V/J assignments (E-value above 1e-6), missing CDR3, stop codons, out-of-frame junctions, or ambiguous translated residues. V3J clonotypes were defined by identical inferred V gene, J gene, and CDR3 amino acid sequence. To compute the percentage overlap between repertoires, the number of shared unique clonotypes was divided by the size of the smaller repertoire. Repertoire richness was assessed with RTK rarefaction, the Chao1 estimator, and Recon v2.1 estimates of unobserved clonotypes. This immuneACCESS table, as held by TCRdb, lists in-frame sequences with V and J called but not all clones. Of the missing ones, under half trace to an unresolved V gene in checked studies; the others have no known cause. The V and J calls and clone size are taken from that table; D and trimming were inferred from the DNA. The sample profile shows about half a million clones; about 84% of them were found once. The ten largest clones represent about 13% of the sample.

On this clone: The clone's antigen remains unknown. Base qualities were left out, and no much larger clone turns up one base away.

From a lookup of the germline V gene, CDR1 and CDR2 are SQVTM and ANQGSEA. Reading from cysteine to phenylalanine, the CDR3 counts 14 amino acids. Of all the DNA, just the CDR3 is kept, 42 bases in frame from base 1. Here V drops 1 base and J drops 6 bases, and the junction holds 7 bases not matched to any gene. What the study reported, not specific to this receptor: The genetic and exposure-history diversity represented was limited by the small number of donors. Based on pairwise subsampling, the degree of clonotype sharing among donors was expected to be affected by sequencing depth. Only blood was sampled, and tissue TCR repertoires likely differ from those in blood.

This TCR came from a woman aged 40 to 50 in good health. Some clones in this sample may be carry-over from other donors' samples. The rearranged segments are TRBV29-1 and TRBJ1-2, with TRBD1 matching 8 junction bases. Specimen: PBMCs. In nucleotides, the sequence is TGCAGCGTTGAAGTACAGGGGGGTGTCGATGGCTACACCTTC. Translated, this is CSVEVQGGVDGYTF.